Below, 32 T cell receptor beta chains from the same sample are listed, as sequenced in a study of blood T cells in healthy people across ages. Next came a second PCR, run for about 7 to 12 cycles, which used a sample-barcoded 5' primer along with a J-beta primer mix. TCRdb ran MiXCR on the 5' RACE reads and lists one entry per CDR3 protein. Of about 1 million distinct CDR3 sequences detected, 45% appear once; the ten largest clones hold approximately 20%. The source material was blood. The receptors shown here come from a woman in her sixties or seventies in good health.

This chain uses TRBV12-3 or TRBV12-4 with TRBJ1-2; the D gene is possibly TRBD1 (5 bases). The CDR3 loop spans 12 amino acids. V lost 6 bases and J 8 bases, leaving 13 bases between the germline ends. CDR3 region: CASRKGSEGYTF. The CDR3 coding sequence is TGTGCCAGCAGAAAGGGGTCGGAAGGCTACACCTTC.

V is TRBV7-8 and J is TRBJ1-5; maybe TRBD1 (5 bases). This CDR3 is 16 amino acids long. The V end was cut by 5 bases, the J end by 1 base, with 15 bases between. The germline gives CDR1 SGHVS, CDR2 FQNEAQ. CDR3 loop: CASSRPGGRSNQPQHF. The CDR3 nucleotides read TGTGCCAGCAGCCGACCCGGGGGGAGAAGCAATCAGCCCCAGCATTTT.

In its sample, this clonotype was seen many times. The V gene is TRBV5-6, the J gene TRBJ2-1, with 9 bases aligning to TRBD2. Germline CDR1 and CDR2: SGHDT and YYEEEE. V shed 3 bases and J 2 bases; nucleotides not matched to a gene: 12. This CDR3 has 18 residues. The CDR3 sequence: CASSCGFLAGYTYNEQFF. The CDR3 coding sequence is TGTGCCAGCAGCTGCGGGTTCCTAGCGGGATATACCTACAATGAGCAGTTCTTC.

This rearrangement joins TRBV6-2 or TRBV6-3 to TRBJ2-3; TRBD1 matches 7 bases. Germline trimming cut 2 bases from V and 2 bases from J; bases unmatched to any gene: 7. Germline V lookup: CDR1 MNHEY, CDR2 SVGEGT. CDR3 length: 16 amino acids. The CDR3 DNA is TGTGCCAGCAGTTACGGCACAGGGGTCTCCACAGATACGCAGTATTTT. It specifies CASSYGTGVSTDTQYF.

The rearrangement joins TRBV28 to TRBJ2-6; TRBD1 matches at 7 bases. V lost 4 bases and J lost 1; bases outside the gene matches: 10. CDR1 is MDHEN and CDR2 is SYDVKM in the germline V gene. The CDR3 has 18 residues. The CDR3 spells CASSSTDRPVSGANVLTF. Written as DNA, the CDR3 is TGTGCCAGCAGTTCGACGGACAGGCCCGTTTCTGGGGCCAACGTCCTGACTTTC.

The chain combines TRBV6-2 or TRBV6-3 with TRBJ2-1; D perhaps matches TRBD2 (6 bases). The CDR3 loop spans 16 amino acids. The V gene lost 7 bases and the J gene lost 6 bases, with 22 bases spanning the gap. Germline V gives CDR1 MNHEY, CDR2 SVGEGT. The CDR3 is CASTFAQPGLSNEQFF. The DNA for the CDR3 is TGTGCCAGCACCTTCGCTCAACCGGGACTTAGCAATGAGCAGTTCTTC.

Concerning this clonotype itself: The junction departs from germline at one end; a sequencing error may be responsible. This chain links TRBV6-6 with TRBJ2-1, with D maybe TRBD1 (5 bases). The V gene's germline CDR1 is MNHNY and CDR2 SVGAGI (reference sequence). The CDR3 extends over 13 amino acids. The CDR3 region has the DNA TGTACCAGCAGCAGGGACTCCTACAATGAGCAGTTCTTC. Residues: CTSSRDSYNEQFF.

This clonotype was picked up a small number of times. The CDR3 spells CASSEGQNYNEQFF. CDR3 coding DNA: TGTGCCAGCAGTGAGGGACAGAACTACAATGAGCAGTTCTTC. This rearrangement joins TRBV6-6 to TRBJ2-1; 7 nucleotides align to TRBD1. Per germline, CDR1 MNHNY and CDR2 SVGAGI (reference sequence). The J segment lost 3 bases and the V segment lost 5 bases, leaving 4 bases of the junction unmatched. The CDR3 sequence is 14 residues long.

A few counts support this clonotype. J is TRBJ2-5 and V is TRBV10-3, with 8 bases matching TRBD2. Germline loops: CDR1 ENHRY, CDR2 SYGVKD. This CDR3 contains 14 residues. Trimming took 3 bases from V and 5 from J; bases not matched to a gene: 5. CDR3 protein: CAISESGGGETQYF. Written as DNA, the CDR3 is TGTGCCATCAGTGAATCGGGCGGGGGGGAGACCCAGTACTTC.

This clonotype has only a few counts. V is TRBV7-7 and J is TRBJ2-1, with D unclear. The CDR3 is 14 residues long. The germline V gene encodes CDR1 SSHAT and CDR2 FNYEAQ (reference sequence). The V end was cut by 5 bases, the J end by 4 bases, with 12 bases between. This CDR3 is CASSPAASYNEQFF. In DNA form, the CDR3 reads TGTGCCAGCAGCCCGGCGGCGAGTTACAATGAGCAGTTCTTC.

The V gene is TRBV5-1, the J gene TRBJ2-7; 13 positions agree with TRBD2. CDR3 length equals 16 residues. Germline values: CDR1 SGHRS, CDR2 YFSETQ. V lost 4 bases, J lost 2 bases, and 6 bases stayed unmatched. The CDR3 region is CASSSGLAGVAYEQYF. Written as DNA, the CDR3 is TGCGCCAGCAGCAGCGGACTAGCGGGAGTCGCCTACGAGCAGTACTTC.

The chain links TRBV20-1 to TRBJ1-2, with 10 bases fitting TRBD1. CDR3 length: 16 residues. V lost 0 bases and J lost 4; bases outside the gene matches: 8. Germline lookup yields CDR1 DFQATT and CDR2 SNEGSKA (reference sequence). CDR3 bases: TGCAGTGCTAGAGAGTTGCGACAGGGGGCCGTCTATGGCTACACCTTC. This translates into CSARELRQGAVYGYTF.

V and J are TRBV20-1 and TRBJ2-1; a possible D gene is TRBD2 (5 bases). The V gene's germline CDR1 is DFQATT and CDR2 SNEGSKA (reference sequence). The CDR3 totals 15 residues. V lost 4 bases and J lost 4, with 17 bases in between. The CDR3 bases are TGCAGTGCTAAGCCCAACCCTAGCCCTTACAATGAGCAGTTCTTC. It encodes CSAKPNPSPYNEQFF.

This clonotype was detected only a few times. The chain combines TRBV15 with TRBJ2-7; D gene uncertain. V was cut by 1 base and J by 3 bases, with 4 bases left in between. The CDR3 length is 12 residues. Germline CDR1 reads LNHNV; CDR2 reads YYDKDF (reference sequence). The CDR3 DNA is TGTGCCACCAGCAGAGGGGTCTACGAGCAGTACTTC. This sequence encodes CATSRGVYEQYF.

This chain uses TRBV12-3 or TRBV12-4 with TRBJ2-4; 10 bases map to TRBD1. With V trimmed by 6 bases and J by 13 bases, 9 bases remained unmatched. The CDR3 runs 13 residues. In nucleotides, the CDR3 is TGTGCCAGCAGCTTAAGACAGGGGGCAACGCAGTACTTC. Protein product: CASSLRQGATQYF.

The V and J genes are TRBV15 and TRBJ2-1, with 7 positions matching TRBD2. The CDR3 consists of 17 residues. CDR1 LNHNV and CDR2 YYDKDF come from the germline V gene (reference sequence). The junction had 7 bases not matched to a gene; V was cut back by 0 bases and J by 2 bases. CDR3 in DNA: TGTGCCACCAGCAGAGATGGGACGGGAGGACCCTACAATGAGCAGTTCTTC. It codes for CATSRDGTGGPYNEQFF.

The V and J genes are TRBV20-1 and TRBJ2-7, with TRBD1 matching over 8 bases. J lost 5 bases, V lost 5 bases, and 8 bases had no gene match. CDR3 length equals 13 residues. Germline V gene sequence: CDR1 DFQATT, CDR2 SNEGSKA (reference sequence). The CDR3 loop is CSAGAGTGHEQYF. The CDR3 region has the DNA TGCAGTGCTGGGGCCGGGACAGGCCACGAGCAGTACTTC.

As for this clonotype: The junction does not match germline at one end; this may be a read error. The chain recombines TRBV6-2 or TRBV6-3 with TRBJ2-3, with a weak D call TRBD2 (5 bases). The CDR3 totals 15 residues. CDR1 MNHEY and CDR2 SVGEGT come from the germline V gene. The CDR3 DNA reads as TGTGCCGGCAGTGAGGGCGGGCCTAGCACAGATACGCAGTATTTT. Protein sequence: CAGSEGGPSTDTQYF.

CDR3 DNA: TGCAGCGTTGCGCACCTCGACTTTGGCTACACCTTC. It is translated as CSVAHLDFGYTF. J is TRBJ1-2 and V is TRBV29-1; D unresolved. V was pared by 4 bases and J by 7 bases, with 13 bases between. The CDR3 spans 12 residues. CDR1 SQVTM and CDR2 ANQGSEA come from the germline V gene.

There are many counts of this clonotype. The chain recombines TRBV9 with TRBJ2-7; D is ambiguous. CDR3 size: 13 residues. With 5 bases removed from V and 2 bases from J, the gap between germline ends came to 11 bases. Germline lookup yields CDR1 SGDLS and CDR2 YYNGEE. CDR3 DNA: TGTGCCAGCAGTGTCGATTCTACCTACGAGCAGTACTTC. This codes for CASSVDSTYEQYF.

The V gene is TRBV6-1, the J gene TRBJ1-6, with a weak D call TRBD1 (5 bases). The CDR3 is 15 amino acids. Per germline, CDR1 MNHNS and CDR2 SASEGT. V was trimmed by 4 bases and J by 0 bases, leaving 7 bases between them. CDR3 protein: CASSGGSSYNSPLHF. DNA for the CDR3: TGTGCCAGCAGTGGGGGGAGCTCCTATAATTCACCCCTCCACTTT.

V and J are TRBV20-1 and TRBJ2-7, with D perhaps matching TRBD2 (6 bases). The V gene lost 5 bases and the J gene lost 3 bases, with 14 bases spanning the gap. The length of the CDR3 is 13 residues. Germline CDR1 and CDR2: DFQATT and SNEGSKA (reference sequence). The CDR3 here is CSASGLNVYEQYF. As DNA, the CDR3 is TGCAGTGCTTCGGGACTCAACGTCTACGAGCAGTACTTC.

The V gene is TRBV27, the J gene TRBJ2-7; 10 bases agree with TRBD1. The CDR3 totals 16 residues. CDR1 MNHEY and CDR2 SMNVEV come from the germline V gene (reference sequence). V lost 0 bases to trimming and J lost 1 base; unmatched junction nucleotides: 3. CDR3 DNA sequence: TGTGCCAGCAGTTTATCCCGGACAGGGGGATCCTACGAGCAGTACTTC. It encodes CASSLSRTGGSYEQYF.

This chain joins TRBV9 and TRBJ2-1; the match to TRBD1 covers 7 bases. Gene TRBJ2-7 matches the end of the DNA better, so the J call may be wrong. This CDR3 is built from 16 residues. The germline V gene has CDR1 SGDLS and CDR2 YYNGEE. CDR3 residues: CASSAFADRVGNEQYF. In DNA, the CDR3 is TGTGCCAGCAGCGCATTCGCCGACAGGGTAGGTAATGAGCAGTACTTC.

This clonotype turned up a few times. The rearrangement uses TRBV7-9 and TRBJ1-2; D gene unclear. This CDR3 region has 14 residues. Trimming shortened V by 3 bases and J by 5 bases, and 13 bases separated the two germline ends. The germline CDR1 and CDR2 sequences are SEHNR and FQNEAQ (reference sequence). In DNA, the CDR3 is TGTGCCAGCAGCTTGGTCCAGGTCGGGTATGGCTACACCTTC. Its translation: CASSLVQVGYGYTF. The full variable domain, with the rest looked up from reference TRBV7-9 and TRBJ1-2, is DTGVSQNPRHKITKRGQNVTFRCDPISEHNRLYWYRQTLGQGPEFLTYFQNEAQLEKSRLLSDRFSAERPKGSFSTLEIQRTEQGDSAMYLCASSLVQVGYGYTFGSGTRLTVV.

This clonotype was seen many times. The chain links TRBV20-1 to TRBJ2-7; D is possibly TRBD1 or TRBD2 (5 bases each). Trimming stripped 5 bases from V and 4 bases from J, with 27 bases between. Germline V gene sequence: CDR1 DFQATT, CDR2 SNEGSKA (reference sequence). CDR3 length: 17 amino acids. CDR3 DNA sequence: TGCAGTGCTCCATTCGGGACCCCAGTTGCCGAAAATTACGAGCAGTACTTC. It codes for CSAPFGTPVAENYEQYF.

This clonotype appeared a few times. This rearrangement joins TRBV20-1 to TRBJ2-5; no clear D. The tail of the sequence fits TRBJ2-7 better, so the J call may be wrong. CDR3 length: 14 amino acids. CDR1 and CDR2 from the germline V gene are DFQATT and SNEGSKA (reference sequence). The chain's CDR3 is CSARDIDHSYEQYF. The CDR3 coding sequence is TGCAGTGCTAGAGATATCGACCACTCCTACGAGCAGTACTTC.

This clonotype occurred a few times. CDR3 residues: CASNSGVPGYEQYF. The CDR3 DNA reads TGTGCCAGCAACTCGGGGGTCCCGGGCTACGAGCAGTACTTC. The rearrangement joins TRBV5-6 to TRBJ2-7, with D maybe TRBD2 (6 bases). The V end was cut by 6 bases, the J end by 3 bases, with 16 bases between. The CDR3 totals 14 residues. CDR1 is SGHDT, CDR2 YYEEEE, per germline.

J is TRBJ2-2 and V is TRBV27; 7 bases align to TRBD1. The CDR3 has 15 residues. Unmatched junction bases numbered 10, after V lost 6 bases and J lost 6 bases. The germline gives CDR1 MNHEY, CDR2 SMNVEV (reference sequence). This CDR3 is CASSLLRQGAGELFF. CDR3 in DNA: TGTGCCAGCAGCTTACTCCGACAGGGAGCCGGGGAGCTGTTTTTT.

V and J are TRBV21-1 and TRBJ2-7; TRBD1, the table's D call, was not compared with the DNA. TRBV21-1 is labeled a pseudogene. CDR3 length: 14 amino acids. The chain's CDR3 is CASSSRDLAYEQYF. In DNA form, the CDR3 reads TGTGCCAGCAGCTCCCGGGACCTTGCCTACGAGCAGTACTTC.

About this clonotype: One base away lies a much larger clone, so this may be a sequencing read error. V usage is TRBV7-3 and J usage is TRBJ2-7; D may be TRBD1 or TRBD2 (5 bases each). Trimming took off 5 bases at V and 7 bases at J, with 24 bases between the two ends. The CDR3 covers 16 residues. Germline-derived CDR1 and CDR2 are SGHTA and FQGTGA. The CDR3 region has the DNA TGTGCCAGCAGCCCCCGGTCGGGGACGGGCTACAATGAGCAGTACTTC. It codes for CASSPRSGTGYNEQYF.

The chain links TRBV13 to TRBJ2-4; a possible D gene is TRBD2 (5 bases). Germline V gene lookup returns CDR1 PRHDT and CDR2 FYEKMQ (reference sequence). The CDR3 extends over 17 amino acids. The ends were cut back, 4 bases at V and 7 bases at J, with 23 bases in the middle. CDR3 sequence reads: CASSSRNQPREWNIQYF. As DNA, the CDR3 is TGTGCCAGCAGCTCGCGAAACCAACCCCGGGAATGGAACATTCAGTACTTC.